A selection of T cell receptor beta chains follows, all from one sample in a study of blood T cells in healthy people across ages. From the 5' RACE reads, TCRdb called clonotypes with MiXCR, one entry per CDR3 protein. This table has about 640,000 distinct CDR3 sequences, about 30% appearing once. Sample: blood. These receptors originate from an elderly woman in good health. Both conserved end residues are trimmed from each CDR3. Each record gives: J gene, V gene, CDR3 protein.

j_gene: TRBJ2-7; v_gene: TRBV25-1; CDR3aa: ASSVGPGTYEQY
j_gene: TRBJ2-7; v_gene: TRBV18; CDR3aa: ASSRTDYEQY
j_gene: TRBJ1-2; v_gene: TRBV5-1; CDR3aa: ASSRSLDRGRGYT
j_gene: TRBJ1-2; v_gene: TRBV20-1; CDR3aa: SAREGSLGQGVYYGYT
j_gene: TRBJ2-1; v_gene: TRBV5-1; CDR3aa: ASSFLGLAGGNEQF
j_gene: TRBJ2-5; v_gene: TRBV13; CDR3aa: AGSPHRGTERY
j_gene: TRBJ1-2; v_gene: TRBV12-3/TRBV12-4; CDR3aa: ASRPTGARGYT
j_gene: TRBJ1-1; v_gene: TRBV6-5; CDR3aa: ASSSPRRGANTEAF
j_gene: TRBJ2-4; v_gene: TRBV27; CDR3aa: ASKGGGDVDIQY
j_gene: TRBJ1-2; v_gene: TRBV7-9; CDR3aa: ASSLNRGRDYGYT
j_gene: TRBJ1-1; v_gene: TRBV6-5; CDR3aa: ASRHIAGSPGTEAF
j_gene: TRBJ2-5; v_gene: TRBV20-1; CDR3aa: SARHRVAQETQY
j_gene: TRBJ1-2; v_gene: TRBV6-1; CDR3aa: ASSDRQYGYT
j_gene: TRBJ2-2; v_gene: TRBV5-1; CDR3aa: ASSLDGANTGELF
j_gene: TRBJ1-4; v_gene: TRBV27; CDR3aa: ASSRRWDSNEKLF
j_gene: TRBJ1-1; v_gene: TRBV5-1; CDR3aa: ASSLASGTEAF
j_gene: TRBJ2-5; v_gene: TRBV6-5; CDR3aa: ASSYSPSGGSETQY
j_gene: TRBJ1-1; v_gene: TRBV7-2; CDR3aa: VSRPGQGSTEAF
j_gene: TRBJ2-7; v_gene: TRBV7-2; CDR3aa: ASSLAPGTGGNEQY
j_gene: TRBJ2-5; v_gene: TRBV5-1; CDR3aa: ASTEQAGGAGETQY
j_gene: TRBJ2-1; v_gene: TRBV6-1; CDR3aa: ASRKAGVYNEQF
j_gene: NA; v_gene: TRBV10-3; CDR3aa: AISGRDRDNEQY
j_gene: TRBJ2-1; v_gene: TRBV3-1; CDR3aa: ASSQAGLAREQF
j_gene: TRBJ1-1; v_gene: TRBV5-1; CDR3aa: ASSAGGGNLEAF
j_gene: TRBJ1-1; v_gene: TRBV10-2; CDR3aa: ASSERTLNTEAF
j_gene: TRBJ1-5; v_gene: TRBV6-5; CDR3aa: ASSYSGAANQPQH
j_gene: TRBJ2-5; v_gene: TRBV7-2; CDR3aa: ASHGGGGGLQETQY
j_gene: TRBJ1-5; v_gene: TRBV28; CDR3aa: ASSGAGGTHQPQH
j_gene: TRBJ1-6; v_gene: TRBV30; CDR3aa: ALRDLENSPLH
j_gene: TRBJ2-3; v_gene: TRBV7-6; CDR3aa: ASSLGQASSTDTQY
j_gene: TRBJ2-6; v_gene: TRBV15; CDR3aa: ATSAAGTVRDSGANVLT
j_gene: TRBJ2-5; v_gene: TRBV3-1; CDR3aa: ASSRGELETQY
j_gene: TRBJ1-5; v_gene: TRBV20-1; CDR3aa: SAGDGVNQPQH
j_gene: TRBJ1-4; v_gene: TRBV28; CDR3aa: ASSSGGANEKLF
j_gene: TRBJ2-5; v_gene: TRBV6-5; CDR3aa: ASSRRLTGVQKTQY
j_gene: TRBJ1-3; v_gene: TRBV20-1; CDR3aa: SAAPTGSGNAIY
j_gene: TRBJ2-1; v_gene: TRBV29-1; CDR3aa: STGTGDNEQF
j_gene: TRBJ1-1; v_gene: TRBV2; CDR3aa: ASTTEGANTEAF
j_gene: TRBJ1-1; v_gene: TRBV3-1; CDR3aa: ASRNLNTEAF
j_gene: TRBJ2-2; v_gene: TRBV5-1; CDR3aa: ASSSTGTSTGELF
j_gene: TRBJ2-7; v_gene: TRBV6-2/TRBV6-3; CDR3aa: ASSYSVGTGAYYEQY
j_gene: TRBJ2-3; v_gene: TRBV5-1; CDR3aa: ASTIGGARSTDTQY
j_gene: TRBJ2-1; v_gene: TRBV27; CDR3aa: ASRLGGSSYNEQF
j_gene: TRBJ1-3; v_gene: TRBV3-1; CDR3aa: ASSQFGAGVAGNTIY
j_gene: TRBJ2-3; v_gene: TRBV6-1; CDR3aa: ASPGIAGGTDTQY
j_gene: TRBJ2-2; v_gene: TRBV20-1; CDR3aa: SAVRGGNTGELF
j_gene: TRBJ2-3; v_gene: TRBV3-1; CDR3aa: ASSLRRRDTQY
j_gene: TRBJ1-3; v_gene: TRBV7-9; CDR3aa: ASSSRESGNTIY
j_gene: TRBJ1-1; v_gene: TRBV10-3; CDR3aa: AISEPGQGRTEAF
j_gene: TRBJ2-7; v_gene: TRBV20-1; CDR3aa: SADGTSGERFSYEQY
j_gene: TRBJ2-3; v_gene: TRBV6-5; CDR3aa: ASRRSGGGDTQY
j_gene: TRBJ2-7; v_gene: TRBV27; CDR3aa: ASSYNGQALEQY
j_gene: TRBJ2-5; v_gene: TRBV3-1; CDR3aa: ASSQELRTANEQY
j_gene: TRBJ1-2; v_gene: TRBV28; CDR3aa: ASSRGSRGRVGYT
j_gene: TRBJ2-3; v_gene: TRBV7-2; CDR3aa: ASSLDGRGGADTQY
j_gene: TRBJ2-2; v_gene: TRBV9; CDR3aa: ASSVSLADTGELF